Listed below are T cell receptor beta chains from one sample, sequenced in a study of vaccination effects on CD4 cells after COVID-19. Clones were sequenced by immunoSEQ multiplex PCR, and TCRdb holds only the in-frame ones, with some missing. The table has fewer than 75,000 clones, under 85% seen once. Their specific antigens are unknown. The material sequenced was CD4+ T cells from PBMCs cultured without peptide, taken after COVID-19 vaccination. The receptors shown here come from a human donor who received a COVID-19 vaccine. CDR3s include the opening cysteine and the closing phenylalanine or tryptophan. Each record gives: V gene, clone size, J gene, D gene, CDR3 protein, CDR3 DNA. The D gene is left open where the match is weak. Clone size is not always given. Where it is, it says once, few, many or a class for expanded clones.

V gene: TRBV9
clone size: few
J gene: TRBJ1-5
D gene: NA
CDR3 protein: CASSADLIDQPQHF
CDR3 DNA: TGTGCCAGCAGCGCCGACCTAATCGATCAGCCCCAGCATTTT

V gene: TRBV29-1
clone size: NA
J gene: TRBJ2-1
D gene: TRBD2
CDR3 protein: CSAQPSGEGNEQFF
CDR3 DNA: TGCAGCGCCCAACCTAGCGGGGAAGGTAATGAGCAGTTCTTC

V gene: TRBV20-1
clone size: NA
J gene: TRBJ2-3
D gene: NA
CDR3 protein: CSASSGATDTQYF
CDR3 DNA: TGCAGTGCTAGTTCAGGGGCCACAGATACGCAGTATTTT

V gene: TRBV6-5
clone size: NA
J gene: TRBJ2-2
D gene: NA
CDR3 protein: CASSPGGVPGELFF
CDR3 DNA: TGTGCCAGCAGCCCCGGCGGGGTACCCGGGGAGCTGTTTTTT

V gene: TRBV4-2
clone size: few
J gene: TRBJ1-6
D gene: NA
CDR3 protein: CASSQELGGSYNSPLHF
CDR3 DNA: TGTGCCAGCAGCCAAGAATTGGGAGGCTCCTATAATTCACCCCTCCACTTT

V gene: TRBV19
clone size: NA
J gene: TRBJ2-3
D gene: TRBD2
CDR3 protein: CASSITSGRTDTQYF
CDR3 DNA: TGTGCCAGTAGTATAACTAGCGGGAGGACAGATACGCAGTATTTT

V gene: TRBV15
clone size: NA
J gene: TRBJ2-5
D gene: NA
CDR3 protein: CATSRDQGSSETQYF
CDR3 DNA: TGTGCCACCAGCAGAGATCAAGGCTCCTCAGAGACCCAGTACTTC

V gene: TRBV30
clone size: NA
J gene: TRBJ2-7
D gene: NA
CDR3 protein: CAWRQFYEQYF
CDR3 DNA: TGTGCCTGGAGACAGTTTTACGAGCAGTACTTC

V gene: TRBV6-1
clone size: NA
J gene: TRBJ1-4
D gene: NA
CDR3 protein: CASSEARGKLFF
CDR3 DNA: TGTGCCAGCAGTGAAGCGCGGGGGAAACTGTTTTTT

V gene: TRBV7-7
clone size: once
J gene: TRBJ1-4
D gene: NA
CDR3 protein: CASSPGPGNGEKLFF
CDR3 DNA: TGTGCTAGCAGCCCGGGACCGGGTAACGGTGAAAAACTGTTTTTT

V gene: TRBV28
clone size: NA
J gene: TRBJ2-2
D gene: TRBD1
CDR3 protein: CASSREQGQTGELFF
CDR3 DNA: TGTGCCAGCAGTCGTGAACAGGGGCAAACCGGGGAGCTGTTTTTT

V gene: TRBV5-1
clone size: NA
J gene: TRBJ2-4
D gene: TRBD1
CDR3 protein: CASSSNRGKNIQYF
CDR3 DNA: TGCGCCAGCAGCTCAAACAGGGGCAAAAACATTCAGTACTTC

V gene: TRBV30
clone size: NA
J gene: TRBJ1-3
D gene: NA
CDR3 protein: CAWTVSGNTIYF
CDR3 DNA: TGTGCCTGGACTGTCTCTGGAAACACCATATATTTT

V gene: TRBV19
clone size: NA
J gene: TRBJ1-2
D gene: NA
CDR3 protein: CASSMEKSGAWSYGYTF
CDR3 DNA: TGTGCCAGTAGTATGGAGAAGTCGGGGGCTTGGTCCTATGGCTACACCTTC

V gene: TRBV6-5
clone size: NA
J gene: TRBJ2-2
D gene: NA
CDR3 protein: CASSRNTGELFF
CDR3 DNA: TGTGCCAGCAGCCGGAACACCGGGGAGCTGTTTTTT

V gene: TRBV2
clone size: few
J gene: TRBJ1-6
D gene: TRBD1
CDR3 protein: CASMGGQVLSPLHF
CDR3 DNA: TGTGCCAGCATGGGCGGACAGGTCCTTTCACCCCTCCACTTT

V gene: TRBV6-5
clone size: NA
J gene: TRBJ2-7
D gene: NA
CDR3 protein: CASSSVHEQYF
CDR3 DNA: TGTGCCAGCAGTTCAGTTCACGAGCAGTACTTC

V gene: TRBV27
clone size: NA
J gene: TRBJ2-6
D gene: NA
CDR3 protein: CASSLMSGANVLTF
CDR3 DNA: TGTGCCAGCAGTTTGATGTCTGGGGCCAACGTCCTGACTTTC

V gene: TRBV4-2
clone size: NA
J gene: TRBJ2-5
D gene: TRBD2
CDR3 protein: CASSQGGTSETQYF
CDR3 DNA: TGTGCCAGCAGCCAAGGTGGGACTAGCGAGACCCAGTACTTC

V gene: TRBV11-3
clone size: NA
J gene: TRBJ1-1
D gene: TRBD1
CDR3 protein: CASTLTRDSEAFF
CDR3 DNA: TGTGCCAGCACTCTAACACGGGACAGTGAAGCTTTCTTT

V gene: TRBV27
clone size: NA
J gene: TRBJ1-5
D gene: NA
CDR3 protein: CASSLFSNQPQHF
CDR3 DNA: TGTGCCAGCAGTTTATTCAGCAATCAGCCCCAGCATTTT

V gene: TRBV21-1
clone size: NA
J gene: TRBJ2-1
D gene: NA
CDR3 protein: CASSKEKRRGDYNEQFF
CDR3 DNA: TGTGCCAGCAGCAAAGAAAAAAGGCGGGGGGACTACAATGAGCAGTTCTTC

V gene: TRBV7-2
clone size: NA
J gene: TRBJ1-1
D gene: TRBD1
CDR3 protein: CASSSPGGQGGFTEAFF
CDR3 DNA: TGTGCCAGCAGCTCCCCGGGAGGACAGGGCGGTTTCACTGAAGCTTTCTTT

V gene: TRBV19
clone size: NA
J gene: TRBJ1-6
D gene: NA
CDR3 protein: CASSTNTGSSYNSPLHF
CDR3 DNA: TGTGCCAGTAGTACTAATACAGGGAGCTCCTATAATTCACCCCTCCACTTT

V gene: TRBV6-9
clone size: NA
J gene: TRBJ1-1
D gene: TRBD1
CDR3 protein: CARRDRGLRTEAFF
CDR3 DNA: TGTGCCAGGCGGGACAGGGGGCTGAGAACTGAAGCTTTCTTT

V gene: TRBV5-1
clone size: NA
J gene: TRBJ2-7
D gene: NA
CDR3 protein: CASSPQGYEQYF
CDR3 DNA: TGCGCCAGCAGCCCACAGGGCTACGAGCAGTACTTC

V gene: TRBV19
clone size: once
J gene: TRBJ1-2
D gene: TRBD1
CDR3 protein: CASSKVRQGDYGYTF
CDR3 DNA: TGTGCCAGTAGTAAAGTCCGACAGGGGGACTATGGCTACACCTTC

V gene: TRBV5-1
clone size: NA
J gene: TRBJ2-7
D gene: NA
CDR3 protein: CASSPGTLSYEQYF
CDR3 DNA: TGCGCCAGCAGCCCCGGGACACTCTCCTACGAGCAGTACTTC

V gene: TRBV6-5
clone size: NA
J gene: TRBJ2-7
D gene: TRBD1
CDR3 protein: CASTRTGGNDEQYF
CDR3 DNA: TGTGCCAGCACACGGACAGGGGGCAACGACGAGCAGTACTTC

V gene: TRBV6-1
clone size: once
J gene: TRBJ1-3
D gene: NA
CDR3 protein: CASSEGDPGNTIYF
CDR3 DNA: TGTGCCAGCAGTGAAGGGGACCCTGGAAACACCATATATTTT

V gene: TRBV7-2
clone size: NA
J gene: TRBJ1-1
D gene: NA
CDR3 protein: CASSLYNTEAFF
CDR3 DNA: TGTGCCAGCAGCTTATATAACACTGAAGCTTTCTTT

V gene: TRBV6-1
clone size: once
J gene: TRBJ2-3
D gene: NA
CDR3 protein: CASSEVGWGTDTQYF
CDR3 DNA: TGTGCCAGCAGTGAAGTGGGGTGGGGCACAGATACGCAGTATTTT

V gene: TRBV30
clone size: NA
J gene: TRBJ2-7
D gene: NA
CDR3 protein: CAWSVRTGPAEQYF
CDR3 DNA: TGTGCCTGGAGTGTACGGACGGGCCCTGCCGAGCAGTACTTC

V gene: TRBV5-4
clone size: NA
J gene: TRBJ2-5
D gene: TRBD2
CDR3 protein: CASSSGTRQETQYF
CDR3 DNA: TGTGCCAGCAGCTCCGGGACTAGGCAAGAGACCCAGTACTTC

V gene: TRBV28
clone size: NA
J gene: TRBJ1-4
D gene: TRBD1
CDR3 protein: CASSGGGNEKLFF
CDR3 DNA: TGTGCCAGCTCAGGGGGGGGTAATGAAAAACTGTTTTTT

V gene: TRBV5-4
clone size: NA
J gene: TRBJ2-1
D gene: NA
CDR3 protein: CASSLVNNEQFF
CDR3 DNA: TGTGCCAGCAGCTTGGTCAACAATGAGCAGTTCTTC

V gene: TRBV5-4
clone size: few
J gene: TRBJ1-6
D gene: NA
CDR3 protein: CASSLVGRAVSPLHF
CDR3 DNA: TGTGCCAGCAGCTTGGTTGGCAGGGCGGTTTCACCCCTCCACTTT

V gene: TRBV7-9
clone size: many
J gene: TRBJ1-6
D gene: TRBD1
CDR3 protein: CASSGQGNSPLHF
CDR3 DNA: TGTGCCAGCAGCGGACAGGGTAATTCACCCCTCCACTTT

V gene: TRBV7-2
clone size: NA
J gene: TRBJ1-3
D gene: NA
CDR3 protein: CASSLGPGSSGNTIYF
CDR3 DNA: TGTGCCAGCAGCTTAGGGCCAGGGTCCTCTGGAAACACCATATATTTT

V gene: TRBV20-1
clone size: NA
J gene: TRBJ1-1
D gene: NA
CDR3 protein: CSASPKKASEAFF
CDR3 DNA: TGCAGTGCTAGTCCCAAAAAGGCTAGTGAAGCTTTCTTT